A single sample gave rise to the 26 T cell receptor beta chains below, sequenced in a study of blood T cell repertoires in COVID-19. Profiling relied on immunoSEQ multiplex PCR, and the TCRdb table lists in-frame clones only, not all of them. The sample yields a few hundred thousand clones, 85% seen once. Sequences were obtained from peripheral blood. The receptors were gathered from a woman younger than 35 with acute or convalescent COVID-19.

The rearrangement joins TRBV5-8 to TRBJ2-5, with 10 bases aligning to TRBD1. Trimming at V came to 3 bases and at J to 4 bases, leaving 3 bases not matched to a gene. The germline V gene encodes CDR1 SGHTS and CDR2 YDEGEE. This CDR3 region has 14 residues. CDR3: CASSSTGGLETQYF. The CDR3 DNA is TGTGCCAGCAGCTCGACAGGGGGCTTAGAGACCCAGTACTTC.

The CDR3 DNA reads as TGTGCCAGCAGCCCGCGAACCGCTAGCGGGAGATACGAGCAGTACTTC. Translation: CASSPRTASGRYEQYF. The chain carries TRBV3-1 (or the pseudogene TRBV3-2) and TRBJ2-7; the match to TRBD2 covers 10 bases. The germline gives CDR1 LGHDT, CDR2 YNNKEL (reference sequence). The ends lost 4 bases at V and 4 bases at J; junction bases unmatched: 10. The CDR3 runs 16 residues.

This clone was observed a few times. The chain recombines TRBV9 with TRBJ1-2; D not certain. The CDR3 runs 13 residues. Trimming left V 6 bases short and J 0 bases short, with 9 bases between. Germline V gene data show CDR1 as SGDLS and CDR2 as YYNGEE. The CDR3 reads CASMAGPNYGYTF. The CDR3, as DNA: TGTGCCAGCATGGCGGGCCCTAACTATGGCTACACCTTC.

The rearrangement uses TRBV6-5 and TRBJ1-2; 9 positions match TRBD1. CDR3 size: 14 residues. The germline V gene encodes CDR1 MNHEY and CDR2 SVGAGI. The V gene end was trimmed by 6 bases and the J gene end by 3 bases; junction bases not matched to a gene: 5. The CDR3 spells CASRPQGADYGYTF. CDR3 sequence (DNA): TGTGCCAGCAGGCCACAGGGGGCTGACTATGGCTACACCTTC.

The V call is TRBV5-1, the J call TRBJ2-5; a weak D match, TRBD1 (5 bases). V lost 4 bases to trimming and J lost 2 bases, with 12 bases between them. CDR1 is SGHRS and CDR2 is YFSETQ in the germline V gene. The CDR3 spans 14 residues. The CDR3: CASSKLTDQETQYF. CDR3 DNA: TGCGCCAGCAGCAAGCTGACAGATCAAGAGACCCAGTACTTC.

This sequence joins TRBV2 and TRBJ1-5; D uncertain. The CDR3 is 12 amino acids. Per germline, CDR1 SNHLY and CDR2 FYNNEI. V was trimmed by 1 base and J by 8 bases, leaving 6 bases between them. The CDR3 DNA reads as TGTGCCAGCAGTGAAGAGAGGGAGCCCCAGCATTTT. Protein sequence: CASSEEREPQHF.

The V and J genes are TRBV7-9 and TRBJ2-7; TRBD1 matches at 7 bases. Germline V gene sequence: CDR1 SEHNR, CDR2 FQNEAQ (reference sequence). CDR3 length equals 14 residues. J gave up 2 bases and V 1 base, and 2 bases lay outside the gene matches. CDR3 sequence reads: CASSLGQGTYEQYF. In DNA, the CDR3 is TGTGCCAGCAGCTTAGGACAGGGAACCTACGAGCAGTACTTC.

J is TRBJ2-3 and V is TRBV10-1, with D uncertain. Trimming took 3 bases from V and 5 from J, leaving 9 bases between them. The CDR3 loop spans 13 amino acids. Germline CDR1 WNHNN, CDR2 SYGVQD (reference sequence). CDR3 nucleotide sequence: TGCGCCAGCAGTGACCCGGGTAGAGATACGCAGTATTTT. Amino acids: CASSDPGRDTQYF.

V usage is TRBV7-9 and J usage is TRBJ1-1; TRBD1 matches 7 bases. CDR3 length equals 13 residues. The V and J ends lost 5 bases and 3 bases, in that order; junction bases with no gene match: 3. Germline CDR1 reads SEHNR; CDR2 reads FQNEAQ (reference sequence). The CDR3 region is CASSDREDTEAFF. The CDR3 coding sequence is TGTGCCAGCAGCGACAGGGAAGACACTGAAGCTTTCTTT.

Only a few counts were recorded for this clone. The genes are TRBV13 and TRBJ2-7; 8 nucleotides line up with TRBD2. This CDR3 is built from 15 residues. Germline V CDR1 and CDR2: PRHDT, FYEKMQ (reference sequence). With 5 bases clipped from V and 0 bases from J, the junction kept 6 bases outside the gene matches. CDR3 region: CASSLRTSPSYEQYF. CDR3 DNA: TGTGCCAGCAGCCTTCGGACTAGCCCCTCCTACGAGCAGTACTTC. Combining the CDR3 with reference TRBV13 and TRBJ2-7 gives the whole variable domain AAGVIQSPRHLIKEKRETATLKCYPIPRHDTVYWYQQGPGQDPQFLISFYEKMQSDKGSIPDRFSAQQFSDYHSELNMSSLELGDSALYFCASSLRTSPSYEQYFGPGTRLTVT.

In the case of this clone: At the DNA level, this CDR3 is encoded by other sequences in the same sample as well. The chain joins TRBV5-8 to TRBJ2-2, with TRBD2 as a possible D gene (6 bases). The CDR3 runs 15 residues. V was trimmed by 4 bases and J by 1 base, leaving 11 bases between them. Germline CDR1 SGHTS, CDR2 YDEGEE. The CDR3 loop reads CASSRGTLNTGELFF. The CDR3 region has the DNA TGTGCCAGCAGCCGCGGGACTCTGAACACCGGGGAGCTGTTTTTT. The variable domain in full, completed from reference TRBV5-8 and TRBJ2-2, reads EAGVTQSPTHLIKTRGQQATLRCSPISGHTSVYWYQQALGLGLQFLLWYDEGEERNRGNFPPRFSGRQFPNYSSELNVNALELEDSALYLCASSRGTLNTGELFFGEGSRLTVL.

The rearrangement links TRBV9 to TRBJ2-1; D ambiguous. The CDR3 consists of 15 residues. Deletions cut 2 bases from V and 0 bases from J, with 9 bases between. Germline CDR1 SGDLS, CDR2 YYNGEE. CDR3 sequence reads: CASSVGISSYNEQFF. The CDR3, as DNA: TGTGCCAGCAGCGTTGGCATAAGCTCCTACAATGAGCAGTTCTTC.

The CDR3 DNA reads as TGTGCCAGCAGTGATGACAGGGTCGCAGGGGAGCTGTTTTTT. Amino acid sequence: CASSDDRVAGELFF. The V and J genes are TRBV25-1 and TRBJ2-2; 7 bases map to TRBD1. The CDR3 sequence is 14 residues long. Germline CDR1 reads MGHDK; CDR2 reads SYGVNS. V gave up 3 bases and J gave up 8 bases; unmatched junction bases: 6. Complete variable domain (other parts from reference TRBV25-1 and TRBJ2-2): EADIYQTPRYLVIGTGKKITLECSQTMGHDKMYWYQQDPGMELHLIHYSYGVNSTEKGDLSSESTVSRIRTEHFPLTLESARPSHTSQYLCASSDDRVAGELFFGEGSRLTVL.

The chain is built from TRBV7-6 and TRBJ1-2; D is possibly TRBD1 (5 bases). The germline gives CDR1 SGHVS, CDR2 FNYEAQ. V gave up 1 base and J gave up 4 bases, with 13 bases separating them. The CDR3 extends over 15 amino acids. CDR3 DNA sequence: TGTGCCAGCAGCTTAGACCTAGGGGAGGGCTATGGCTACACCTTC. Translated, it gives CASSLDLGEGYGYTF.

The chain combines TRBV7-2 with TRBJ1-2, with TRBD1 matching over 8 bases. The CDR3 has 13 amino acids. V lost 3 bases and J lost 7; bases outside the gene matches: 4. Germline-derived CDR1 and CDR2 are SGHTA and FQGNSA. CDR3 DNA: TGTGCCAGCAGCTTGACAGGGGTGGGTGGCTACACCTTC. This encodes CASSLTGVGGYTF.

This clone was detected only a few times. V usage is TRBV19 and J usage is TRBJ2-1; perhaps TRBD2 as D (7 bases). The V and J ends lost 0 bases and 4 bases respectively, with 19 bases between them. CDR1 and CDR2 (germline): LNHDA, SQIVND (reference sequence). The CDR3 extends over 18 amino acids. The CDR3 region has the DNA TGTGCCAGTAGTATAGACCCAAGGGGGGCGGGAGAATACAATGAGCAGTTCTTC. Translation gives CASSIDPRGAGEYNEQFF.

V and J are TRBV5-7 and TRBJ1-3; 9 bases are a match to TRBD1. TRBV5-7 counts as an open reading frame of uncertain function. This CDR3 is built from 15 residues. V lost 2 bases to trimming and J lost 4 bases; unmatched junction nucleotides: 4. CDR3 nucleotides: TGTGCCAGCAGCTTTGGACAGGGGTCCGGAAACACCATATATTTT. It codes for CASSFGQGSGNTIYF.

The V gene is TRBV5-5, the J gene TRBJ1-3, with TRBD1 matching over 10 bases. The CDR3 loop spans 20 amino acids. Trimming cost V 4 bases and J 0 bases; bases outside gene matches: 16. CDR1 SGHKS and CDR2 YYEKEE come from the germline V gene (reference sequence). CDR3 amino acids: CASSDRRDRGSLSSGNTIYF. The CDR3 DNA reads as TGTGCCAGCAGCGACCGGCGGGACAGGGGCTCCTTAAGCTCTGGAAACACCATATATTTT.

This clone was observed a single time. CDR3 region: CASSAGLAPTGELFF. The CDR3 region has the DNA TGTGCCAGCAGCGCCGGACTAGCGCCCACCGGGGAGCTGTTTTTT. The rearrangement links TRBV9 to TRBJ2-2; 9 bases match TRBD2. Germline V gene sequence: CDR1 SGDLS, CDR2 YYNGEE. V shed 3 bases and J 4 bases; nucleotides not matched to a gene: 4. The CDR3 is 15 amino acids.

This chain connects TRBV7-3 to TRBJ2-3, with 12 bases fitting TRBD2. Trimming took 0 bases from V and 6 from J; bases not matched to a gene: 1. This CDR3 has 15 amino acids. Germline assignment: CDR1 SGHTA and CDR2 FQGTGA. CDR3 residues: CASSLTGLAGDTQYF. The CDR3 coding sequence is TGTGCCAGCAGCTTAACCGGACTAGCGGGGGATACGCAGTATTTT.

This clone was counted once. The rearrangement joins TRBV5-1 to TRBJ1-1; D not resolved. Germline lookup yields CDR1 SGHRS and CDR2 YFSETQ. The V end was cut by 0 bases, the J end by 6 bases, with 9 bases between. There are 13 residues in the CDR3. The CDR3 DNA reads TGCGCCAGCAGCTTGGGGTCGGAGCCTGAAGCTTTCTTT. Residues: CASSLGSEPEAFF.

The CDR3 nucleotides read TGTGCCAGCAGGGGGGACAGTCCCTATCAGCCCCAGCATTTT. Protein product: CASRGDSPYQPQHF. The genes are TRBV2 and TRBJ1-5, with 7 positions matching TRBD1. CDR3 length: 14 residues. Germline CDR1 is SNHLY and CDR2 is FYNNEI. The V segment lost 6 bases and the J segment 5 bases; nucleotides outside the gene matches: 7.

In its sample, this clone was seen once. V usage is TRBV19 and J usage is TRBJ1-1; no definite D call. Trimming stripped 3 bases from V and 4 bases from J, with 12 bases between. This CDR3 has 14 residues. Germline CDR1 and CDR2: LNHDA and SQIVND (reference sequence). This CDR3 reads CASSIGGVTTEAFF. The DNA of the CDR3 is TGTGCCAGTAGTATCGGCGGGGTTACCACTGAAGCTTTCTTT.

The DNA for the CDR3 is TGCGCCAGCAGCCCGGGACTAGGGAAGAACAATGAGCAGTTCTTC. Translated: CASSPGLGKNNEQFF. V and J are TRBV5-1 and TRBJ2-1, with 8 bases that match TRBD2. This CDR3 region has 15 residues. CDR1 and CDR2 (germline): SGHRS, YFSETQ. Trimming at V came to 4 bases and at J to 5 bases, leaving 8 bases not matched to a gene.

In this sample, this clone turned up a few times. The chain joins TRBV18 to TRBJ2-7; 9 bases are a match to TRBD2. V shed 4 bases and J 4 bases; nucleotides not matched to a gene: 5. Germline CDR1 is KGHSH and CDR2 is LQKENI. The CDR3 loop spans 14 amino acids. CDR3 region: CASSRASGTYEQYF. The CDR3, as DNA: TGTGCCAGCTCACGGGCTAGCGGGACTTACGAGCAGTACTTC.

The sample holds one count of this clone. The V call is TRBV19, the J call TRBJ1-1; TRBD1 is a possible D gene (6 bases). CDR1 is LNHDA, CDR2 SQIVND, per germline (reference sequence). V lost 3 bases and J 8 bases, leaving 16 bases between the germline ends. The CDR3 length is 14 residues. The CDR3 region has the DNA TGTGCCAGTAGTATCAACAGGGTGAGAGTGGAAGCTTTCTTT. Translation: CASSINRVRVEAFF. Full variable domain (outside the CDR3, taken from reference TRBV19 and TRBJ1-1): DGGITQSPKYLFRKEGQNVTLSCEQNLNHDAMYWYRQDPGQGLRLIYYSQIVNDFQKGDIAEGYSVSREKKESFPLTVTSAQKNPTAFYLCASSINRVRVEAFFGQGTRLTVV.